The text below deals with one T cell receptor beta chain. Germline V gene sequence: CDR1 MGHRA, CDR2 YSYEKL. V shed 2 bases and J 1 base; nucleotides not matched to a gene: 4. The CDR3 has 15 amino acids. This sample is part of a study of blood T cell repertoires in COVID-19. Clones were read by immunoSEQ multiplex PCR, and TCRdb kept only the in-frame ones, dropping some. The sample has 350,000 to 450,000 clones, around 92% seen once; the top ten hold approximately 1.5%. Clinical history reported by participants formed the basis on which cohorts were assigned. The sequence came from a woman in her 30s who had recovered from COVID-19. Input material: PBMCs or T cells enriched from blood (not recorded which). V gene TRBV4-1 combines with J gene TRBJ2-7; 8 bases are shared with TRBD1. The CDR3 sequence is CASSQIDRGSYEQYF. In DNA, the CDR3 is TGCGCCAGCAGCCAAATTGACAGGGGATCCTACGAGCAGTACTTC.